This T cell receptor (beta chain) originates from a study of OX40 agonist ivuxolimab in advanced cancers. Using immunoSEQ multiplex PCR, the repertoire was profiled, and TCRdb retains in-frame clones only, with some absent. The table shows 15,000 to 25,000 clones, with 83% occurring only once. The sample here was CD4+ or CD8+ T cells sorted from blood, taken in a trial of the OX40 agonist ivuxolimab. This clonotype was sampled from an adult with an advanced solid tumor such as melanoma, head and neck, liver or kidney cancer.

DNA for the CDR3: TGTGCCAGCAGCGTGGGCGTTGGGGGGGCCTACAATGAGCAGTTCTTC. Translating it yields CASSVGVGGAYNEQFF. V gene TRBV9 combines with J gene TRBJ2-1; TRBD2 agrees at 7 bases. The length of the CDR3 is 16 residues. Germline loops: CDR1 SGDLS, CDR2 YYNGEE. J gave up 2 bases and V 2 bases, and 7 bases lay outside the gene matches.